Here is one TCR beta chain with its context. Its antigen is still unknown. This record belongs to a study of cytomegalovirus exposure and HLA in healthy donors. Study-wide findings and caveats: The records held CMV serostatus as the only immune exposure information. Cytomegalovirus association was assigned to 170 or so TCR beta chains. Analysis performed later found 15,000 or so TCR beta sequences associated with HLA alleles at 0.05 false discovery rate.

Germline CDR1 is SGHTA and CDR2 is FQGTGA. The CDR3 totals 14 residues. The V end was cut by 5 bases, the J end by 1 base, with 8 bases between. This PCR relied on a set of 60 Vbeta primers and 13 Jbeta primers. Repertoires were generated with immunoSEQ multiplex PCR, while TCRdb's copy carries only in-frame clones and drops some. The repertoire has 250,000 to 350,000 clones, 70% to 90% of them found once; the top ten carry approximately 2.4%. Sequencing was performed on PBMCs. The chain uses TRBV7-3 and TRBJ2-2; D remains unclear. The source is a woman aged 18-29 years in good health and CMV-seronegative. The CDR3 is CASSPLKNTGELFF. CDR3 DNA sequence: TGTGCCAGCAGCCCTTTAAAGAACACCGGGGAGCTGTTTTTT.